A single sample is the source of the 27 T cell receptor beta chains below, sequenced in a study of T cell clonotyping in hematopoietic cell transplantation. Using immunoSEQ multiplex PCR, the repertoire was profiled, and TCRdb retains in-frame clones only, with some absent. The table has more than 12,000 clones, roughly 60% seen once. Source material: PBMCs. The receptors here all came from a human donor who either received an allogeneic hematopoietic cell transplant for a myeloid malignancy or was a related donor (not recorded which). Some clones in this sample may be carry-over from other donors' samples.

The chain recombines TRBV4-3 with TRBJ2-7, with TRBD2 matching 12 bases. The CDR3 spans 15 residues. Per germline, CDR1 LGHNA and CDR2 YSLEER. V trimming: 0 bases; J trimming: 4 bases; junction bases outside the gene matches: 1. The CDR3 DNA reads as TGCGCCAGCAGCCAAGATCTAGCGGGGGGGTACGAGCAGTACTTC. It translates to CASSQDLAGGYEQYF.

This clone ranks as medium-sized (0.01 to 0.1%). The same CDR3 is also encoded by other DNA sequences in this sample. The chain is built from TRBV28 and TRBJ1-5, with D unresolved. Germline assignment: CDR1 MDHEN and CDR2 SYDVKM. V lost 3 bases to trimming and J lost 0 bases, with 9 bases between them. The CDR3 runs to 15 residues. The CDR3 DNA reads as TGTGCCAGCAGTTTTTCCGACCCTAGCAATCAGCCCCAGCATTTT. It specifies CASSFSDPSNQPQHF.

The chain has TRBV9 and TRBJ1-1; TRBD1 agrees at 9 bases. The V gene end was trimmed by 4 bases and the J gene end by 0 bases; junction bases not matched to a gene: 7. The CDR3 has 16 residues. CDR1 and CDR2 (germline): SGDLS, YYNGEE. CDR3 in amino acids: CASSPGQGKVNTEAFF. Here the CDR3 DNA reads TGTGCCAGCAGCCCGGGACAGGGTAAGGTGAACACTGAAGCTTTCTTT.

This rearrangement joins TRBV5-4 to TRBJ2-7; possibly TRBD2 for D (6 bases). This CDR3 has 14 amino acids. Germline CDR1 SGHNT, CDR2 YYREEE (reference sequence). V lost 0 bases, J lost 6 bases, and 13 bases lay in between. Here the CDR3 reads CASSLGQKAGEQYF. CDR3 sequence (DNA): TGTGCCAGCAGCTTGGGACAGAAAGCGGGCGAGCAGTACTTC.

There are a few counts of this clone. This sequence joins TRBV7-9 and TRBJ1-3; D possibly corresponds to TRBD1 (5 bases). The CDR3 runs 15 residues. In germline, CDR1 is SEHNR, CDR2 FQNEAQ (reference sequence). Deletions cut 5 bases from V and 1 base from J, with 12 bases between. The CDR3 coding sequence is TGTGCCAGCAGCCCCGGGGGGGTTTCTGGAAACACCATATATTTT. Translation gives CASSPGGVSGNTIYF.

V and J are TRBV28 and TRBJ2-7; the D call may be TRBD1 or TRBD2 (5 bases each). There are 12 residues in the CDR3. Trimming removed 5 bases from V and 5 bases from J, with 10 bases in between. CDR1 MDHEN and CDR2 SYDVKM come from the germline V gene. The CDR3 loop reads CASSRLGDEQYF. The CDR3 DNA follows: TGTGCCAGCAGTCGGCTGGGGGACGAGCAGTACTTC.

The chain couples TRBV29-1 to TRBJ2-7; 8 bases line up with TRBD2. The CDR3 has 12 residues. V lost 3 bases to trimming and J lost 3 bases; unmatched junction nucleotides: 1. Germline assignment: CDR1 SQVTM and CDR2 ANQGSEA. CDR3 coding DNA: TGCAGCGTTGAGGGACTAGGCTACGAGCAGTACTTC. This gives the protein CSVEGLGYEQYF.

The gene calls are TRBV21-1 and TRBJ2-5; the table assigns TRBD2, which was not confirmed against the DNA. The DNA end favors TRBJ2-7, so the J call may be wrong. TRBV21-1 is noted as a pseudogene. The CDR3 has 18 amino acids. CDR3 residues: CASSKVGGLAVFCYEQYF. DNA of the CDR3: TGTGCCAGCAGCAAAGTTGGTGGACTAGCGGTCTTCTGTTACGAGCAGTACTTC.

The chain couples TRBV7-9 to TRBJ1-1; D might be TRBD1 (6 bases). The CDR3 has 17 residues. Germline V gene lookup returns CDR1 SEHNR and CDR2 FQNEAQ (reference sequence). V lost 4 bases, J lost 0 bases, and 18 bases lay in between. CDR3 loop: CASSSRGGKGMNTEAFF. The CDR3 nucleotides read TGTGCCAGCAGCTCCCGAGGGGGGAAGGGGATGAACACTGAAGCTTTCTTT. Looking up the rest from reference TRBV7-9 and TRBJ1-1 gives the full variable domain: DTGVSQNPRHKITKRGQNVTFRCDPISEHNRLYWYRQTLGQGPEFLTYFQNEAQLEKSRLLSDRFSAERPKGSFSTLEIQRTEQGDSAMYLCASSSRGGKGMNTEAFFGQGTRLTVV.

The rearrangement uses TRBV25-1 and TRBJ1-3; TRBD1 matches at 8 bases. Germline V lookup: CDR1 MGHDK, CDR2 SYGVNS. This CDR3 is built from 14 residues. V dropped 3 bases and J dropped 4; count of bases not matched to a gene: 2. The CDR3 DNA is TGTGCCAGCAGTGACAGGGGGCCAGGAAACACCATATATTTT. This sequence encodes CASSDRGPGNTIYF. The full variable domain, with the rest looked up from reference TRBV25-1 and TRBJ1-3, is EADIYQTPRYLVIGTGKKITLECSQTMGHDKMYWYQQDPGMELHLIHYSYGVNSTEKGDLSSESTVSRIRTEHFPLTLESARPSHTSQYLCASSDRGPGNTIYFGEGSWLTVV.

The gene calls are TRBV6-5 and TRBJ1-2; maybe TRBD1 (5 bases). Between the trimmed V and J ends, which lost 10 bases and 6 bases, there was a span of 12 bases. There are 11 residues in the CDR3. The germline gives CDR1 MNHEY, CDR2 SVGAGI. CDR3 loop: CATLIRDGYTF. The CDR3 DNA follows: TGTGCCACGCTAATCAGGGATGGCTACACCTTC.

The genes are TRBV19 and TRBJ2-5, with D perhaps TRBD2 (5 bases). This CDR3 region has 14 residues. The germline V gene encodes CDR1 LNHDA and CDR2 SQIVND (reference sequence). The V and J ends lost 0 bases and 5 bases respectively, with 10 bases between them. The CDR3: CASSIDEGDETQYF. The CDR3, as DNA: TGTGCCAGTAGTATAGATGAGGGTGATGAGACCCAGTACTTC. The whole variable domain, remainder taken from reference TRBV19 and TRBJ2-5, is DGGITQSPKYLFRKEGQNVTLSCEQNLNHDAMYWYRQDPGQGLRLIYYSQIVNDFQKGDIAEGYSVSREKKESFPLTVTSAQKNPTAFYLCASSIDEGDETQYFGPGTRLLVL.

This clone was recorded a few times. V usage is TRBV30 and J usage is TRBJ2-1, with 10 bases that match TRBD1. V was pared by 1 base and J by 8 bases, with 11 bases of the junction left unmatched. CDR3 length: 16 residues. In germline, CDR1 is GTSNPN, CDR2 SVGIG (reference sequence). The DNA for the CDR3 is TGTGCCTGGAGTGATGAGGGACAGGGGATAGCGGATGAGCAGTTCTTC. This sequence encodes CAWSDEGQGIADEQFF. The full variable domain, in which reference TRBV30 and TRBJ2-1 provide the parts outside the CDR3, is SQTIHQWPATLVQPVGSPLSLECTVEGTSNPNLYWYRQAAGRGLQLLFYSVGIGQISSEVPQNLSASRPQDRQFILSSKKLLLSDSGFYLCAWSDEGQGIADEQFFGPGTRLTVL.

The table lists this clone with a few counts. The rearrangement links TRBV19 to TRBJ1-5; a possible D gene is TRBD1 (6 bases). Germline CDR1 is LNHDA and CDR2 is SQIVND (reference sequence). The CDR3 loop spans 15 amino acids. V was pared by 6 bases and J by 0 bases, with 12 bases between. CDR3 sequence reads: CASSLDSYSNQPQHF. CDR3 nucleotides: TGTGCCAGTAGCTTGGACAGTTATAGCAATCAGCCCCAGCATTTT.

Here the CDR3 reads CASSADRVGSYEQYF. The CDR3 DNA sequence: TGTGCCAGCAGCGCGGACAGGGTGGGCTCCTACGAGCAGTACTTC. This sequence joins TRBV5-4 and TRBJ2-7, with 8 bases aligning to TRBD1. The CDR3 runs to 15 residues. CDR1 is SGHNT, CDR2 YYREEE, per germline (reference sequence). After removal of 4 bases from V and 0 bases from J, the junction contained 6 bases not matched to a gene.

The chain has TRBV25-1 and TRBJ1-5, with D hard to call. The CDR3 loop spans 15 amino acids. The V and J ends lost 3 bases and 7 bases respectively, with 16 bases between them. In germline, CDR1 is MGHDK, CDR2 SYGVNS. The chain's CDR3 is CASSDSERNQQPQHF. For the CDR3, the DNA is TGTGCCAGCAGTGATTCCGAGAGGAATCAACAGCCCCAGCATTTT.

V is TRBV6-5 and J is TRBJ1-5; D remains unclear. V lost 5 bases, J lost 9 bases, and 14 bases lay in between. Germline V lookup: CDR1 MNHEY, CDR2 SVGAGI. CDR3 length: 13 residues. CDR3 sequence (DNA): TGTGCCAGCAGTGAGGGTGAGAGCTGGCCCCAGCATTTT. This translates into CASSEGESWPQHF.

This clone was seen a handful of times. The chain combines TRBV4-1 with TRBJ2-7; TRBD1 matches at 8 bases. Trimming took 0 bases from V and 6 from J; bases not matched to a gene: 7. This CDR3 has 15 amino acids. Germline CDR1 MGHRA, CDR2 YSYEKL. This chain's CDR3 is CASSQDGTGTGEQYF. In DNA, the CDR3 is TGCGCCAGCAGCCAAGACGGGACAGGAACGGGCGAGCAGTACTTC.

The chain uses TRBV7-8 and TRBJ2-6; D gene ambiguous. Looked up from germline, CDR1 is SGHVS and CDR2 is FQNEAQ. Deletions cut 1 base from V and 2 bases from J, with 6 bases between. The CDR3 runs 15 residues. CDR3 DNA sequence: TGTGCCAGCAGCTTAGAGACGACTGGGGCCAACGTCCTGACTTTC. Translating gives CASSLETTGANVLTF.

The chain links TRBV19 to TRBJ1-5; D remains unclear. Per germline, CDR1 LNHDA and CDR2 SQIVND (reference sequence). This CDR3 has 16 amino acids. V lost 3 bases and J 1 base, leaving 13 bases between the germline ends. DNA of the CDR3: TGTGCCAGTAGTATCCCACCGGATCTGAGCAATCAGCCCCAGCATTTT. Translating it yields CASSIPPDLSNQPQHF.

The CDR3 sequence is CASSEILQGRANSPLHF. The CDR3 DNA reads as TGTGCCAGCAGTGAAATCCTACAGGGGCGAGCTAATTCACCCCTCCACTTT. The chain joins TRBV6-1 to TRBJ1-6; 7 bases agree with TRBD1. The CDR3 is made up of 17 amino acids. CDR1 and CDR2 from the germline V gene are MNHNS and SASEGT. With 2 bases clipped from V and 6 bases from J, the junction kept 10 bases outside the gene matches.

This clone was observed once. The chain joins TRBV4-2 to TRBJ2-2, with D possibly being TRBD2 (6 bases). V lost 6 bases, J lost 2 bases, and 10 bases lay in between. Germline V CDR1 and CDR2: LGHNA, YNFKEQ. This CDR3 has 14 amino acids. CDR3 in amino acids: CASRRGTNTGELFF. Here the CDR3 DNA reads TGTGCCAGCAGACGCGGGACTAACACCGGGGAGCTGTTTTTT.

With regard to this clone: The CDR3 carries no conserved terminal phenylalanine or tryptophan, so it likely arises from a read error. This chain joins TRBV28 and TRBJ1-5, with D maybe TRBD1 (6 bases). This CDR3 is built from 14 residues. Germline CDR1 reads MDHEN; CDR2 reads SYDVKM. Trimming shortened V by 6 bases and J by 9 bases, and 18 bases separated the two germline ends. This CDR3 is CASSRRTDSTPQHS. CDR3 in DNA: TGTGCCAGCAGCCGCCGGACAGACTCTACGCCCCAGCATTCT.

The V call is TRBV25-1, the J call TRBJ1-1; unclear D gene. Germline loops: CDR1 MGHDK, CDR2 SYGVNS. Trimming pared 5 bases from V and 4 bases from J, leaving 8 bases between. The CDR3 extends over 12 amino acids. The CDR3 DNA reads as TGTGCCAGCAGTCCGATGGGCACTGAAGCTTTCTTT. Its translation: CASSPMGTEAFF.

The gene calls are TRBV30 and TRBJ2-7, with D unresolved. The CDR3 loop spans 11 amino acids. Germline values: CDR1 GTSNPN, CDR2 SVGIG (reference sequence). V was shortened by 3 bases and J by 5 bases, with 8 bases between the two germline ends. The CDR3 loop reads CAWSGQNEQYF. In DNA form, the CDR3 reads TGTGCCTGGAGCGGCCAGAACGAGCAGTACTTC.

This chain uses TRBV6-5 with TRBJ1-1; TRBD1 aligns across 8 bases. The CDR3 sequence is 13 residues long. With 5 bases clipped from V and 4 bases from J, the junction kept 3 bases outside the gene matches. Germline V gene data show CDR1 as MNHEY and CDR2 as SVGAGI. In DNA form, the CDR3 reads TGTGCCAGCAGTCCCGACAGGGGCACTGAAGCTTTCTTT. Protein: CASSPDRGTEAFF.

This chain connects TRBV27 to TRBJ1-2; 12 nucleotides align to TRBD1. The CDR3 runs to 16 residues. The J segment lost 7 bases and the V segment lost 0 bases, leaving 6 bases of the junction unmatched. Germline CDR1 reads MNHEY; CDR2 reads SMNVEV (reference sequence). CDR3 loop: CASSLSGTGGSGGYTF. The CDR3 region has the DNA TGTGCCAGCAGTTTATCAGGGACAGGGGGCTCGGGTGGCTACACCTTC.